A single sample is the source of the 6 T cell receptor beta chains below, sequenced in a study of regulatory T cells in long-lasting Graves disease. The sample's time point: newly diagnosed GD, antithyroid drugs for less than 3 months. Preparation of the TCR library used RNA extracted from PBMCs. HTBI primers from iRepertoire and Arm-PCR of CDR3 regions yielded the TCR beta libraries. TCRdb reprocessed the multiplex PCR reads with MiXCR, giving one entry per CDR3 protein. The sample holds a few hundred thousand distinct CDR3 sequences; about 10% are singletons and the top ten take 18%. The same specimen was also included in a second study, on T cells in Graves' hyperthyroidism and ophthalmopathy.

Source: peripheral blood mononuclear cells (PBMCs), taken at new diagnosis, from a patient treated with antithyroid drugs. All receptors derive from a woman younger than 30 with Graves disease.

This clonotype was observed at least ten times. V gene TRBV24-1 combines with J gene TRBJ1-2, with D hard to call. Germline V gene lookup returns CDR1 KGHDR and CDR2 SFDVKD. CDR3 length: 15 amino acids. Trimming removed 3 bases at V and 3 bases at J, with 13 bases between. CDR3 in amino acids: CATSDPGTSYYGYTF. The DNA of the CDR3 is TGTGCCACCAGTGATCCTGGAACAAGTTACTATGGCTACACCTTC.

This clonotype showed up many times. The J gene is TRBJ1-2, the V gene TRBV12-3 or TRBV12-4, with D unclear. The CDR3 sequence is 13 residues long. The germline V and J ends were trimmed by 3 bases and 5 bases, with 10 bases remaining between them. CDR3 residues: CASSFLGSYGYTF. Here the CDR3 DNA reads TGTGCCAGCAGTTTCTTAGGGTCGTATGGCTACACCTTC.

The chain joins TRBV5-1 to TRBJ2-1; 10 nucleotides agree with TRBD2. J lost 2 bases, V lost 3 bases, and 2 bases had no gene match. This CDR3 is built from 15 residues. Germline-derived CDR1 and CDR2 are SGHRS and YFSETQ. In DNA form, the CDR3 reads TGCGCCAGCAGCTGGACTAGCGGTACCTACAATGAGCAGTTCTTC. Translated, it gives CASSWTSGTYNEQFF.

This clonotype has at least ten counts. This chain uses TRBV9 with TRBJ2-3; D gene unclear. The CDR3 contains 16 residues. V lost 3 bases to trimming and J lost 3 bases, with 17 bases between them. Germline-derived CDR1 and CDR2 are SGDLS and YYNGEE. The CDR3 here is CASSGSPGQMTDTQYF. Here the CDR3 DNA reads TGTGCCAGCAGCGGATCCCCAGGTCAGATGACAGATACGCAGTATTTT.

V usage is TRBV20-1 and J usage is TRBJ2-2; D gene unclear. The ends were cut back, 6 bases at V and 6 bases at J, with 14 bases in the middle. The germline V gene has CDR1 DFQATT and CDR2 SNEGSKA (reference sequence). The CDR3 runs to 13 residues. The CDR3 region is CSATVLAAGELFF. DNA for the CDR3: TGCAGTGCCACTGTACTGGCGGCCGGGGAGCTGTTTTTT.

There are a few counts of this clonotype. The DNA for the CDR3 is TGTGCCAGCAGCCAAGTAGAACAGGGGGCGAGTGGCTACACCTTC. This translates into CASSQVEQGASGYTF. The gene calls are TRBV4-2 and TRBJ1-2; 9 nucleotides align to TRBD1. V was clipped by 1 base and J by 7 bases; unmatched bases: 7. The CDR3 spans 15 residues. Germline CDR1 and CDR2: LGHNA and YNFKEQ.